This T cell receptor (beta chain) was identified during a study of blood T cell repertoires in COVID-19 (dated by TCRdb to about 2020). For context, the study as a whole: The collaborator samples originated in the United States, Italy and Spain and spanned the acute and convalescent phases of COVID-19. The prospective study material was composed of cDNA or gDNA derived from T cells, B-cell-depleted T cells, or PBMCs. Subjects who had been exposed to COVID-19, were actively infected with it, or had recovered from it provided the deeply sampled blood TCRbeta repertoires that made up the dataset. The repertoires were made available in a free public database intended to serve as a resource for research on the immune response to SARS-CoV-2. Samples were obtained from the ongoing ImmuneRACE study (first 160 participants) and from 1,000 to 1,500 subjects provided by 6 global collaborators. The sample metadata nearly always contained a de-identified subject ID, COVID-19 status, age in years and sex. Where available, HLA class I and class II types were taken from metadata supplied by the sample provider and were not determined by assay-based typing.

Study-wide conclusions, independent of this receptor: How much clinical and demographic metadata was included differed by source and by participant, and the metadata was provided uncurated.

Including the terminal cysteine and phenylalanine, the CDR3 comprises 17 residues. The retained sequence is limited to the CDR3, 51 bases, with the frame set at the first base. Via the germline V gene (reference sequence), CDR1 is SEHNR and CDR2 FQNEAQ. V ends up 2 bases short and J 3 bases short, with an unmatched junction base count of 13. Collaborating institutions collected whole blood in K2EDTA tubes following their own protocols. Collaborator samples were shipped for TCRbeta analysis as frozen whole blood, isolated PBMCs, or DNA extracted from either sample type. TCRbeta CDR3 regions were amplified from genomic DNA by means of the immunoSEQ Assay, a bias-controlled multiplex PCR. The study's own analysis went as follows. The number of nucleated cells in each sample was estimated from the amplification of reference gene primers within the assay. To quantify the absolute abundance of each unique TCRbeta CDR3 rearrangement, sequence reads were collapsed and filtered. For each sample, productive Simpson clonality was calculated as the square root of Simpson's diversity index over productive rearrangements. Here the immuneACCESS table is served through TCRdb, limited to in-frame sequences with V and J called. Missing clones are a known gap in these copies; in checked studies unresolved V genes cover under half, and the rest lacks a known reason. Clonal size and the V and J genes are those of that table, whereas D and trimming came from the DNA. The sample table holds about 120,000 clones, of which roughly 82% were seen once. The top ten hold over 10% of the sample.

This clone was found a few times. The specificity of this receptor is unknown. Base qualities are not recorded, but no much larger clone differs from it by a single base. Input material: peripheral blood. The source is a human donor in a cohort sampled during active COVID-19. The chain is encoded by TRBV7-9 joined to TRBJ2-7; 7 central bases correspond to TRBD2. The CDR3 corresponds to CASSLSPRRSGGYEQYF. The nucleotides read TGTGCCAGCAGCTTAAGCCCGAGGAGATCGGGGGGCTACGAGCAGTACTTC.